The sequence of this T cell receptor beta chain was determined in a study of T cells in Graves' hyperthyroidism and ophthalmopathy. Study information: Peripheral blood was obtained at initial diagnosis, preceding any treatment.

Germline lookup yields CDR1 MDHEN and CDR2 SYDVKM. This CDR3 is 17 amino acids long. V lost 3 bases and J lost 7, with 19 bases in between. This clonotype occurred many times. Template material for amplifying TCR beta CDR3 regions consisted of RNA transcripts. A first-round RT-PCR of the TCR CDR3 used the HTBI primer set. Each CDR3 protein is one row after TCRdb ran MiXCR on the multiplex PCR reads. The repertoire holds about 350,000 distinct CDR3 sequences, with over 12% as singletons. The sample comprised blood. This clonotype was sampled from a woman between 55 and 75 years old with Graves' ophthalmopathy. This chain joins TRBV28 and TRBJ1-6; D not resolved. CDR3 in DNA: TGTGCCAGCAGTTTTGGTGACATTATTGTTAAGAATTCACCCCTCCACTTT. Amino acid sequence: CASSFGDIIVKNSPLHF.